This T cell receptor beta chain comes out of a study of blood T cell repertoires in COVID-19. Looking at the study overall: The United States, Italy and Spain were the sources of the acute and convalescent COVID-19 samples. PBMCs, B-cell-depleted T cells, or T cells provided the cDNA or gDNA that made up the material.

In the original workflow: Amplification from reference gene primers served as the basis for estimated nucleated cell counts. The protocol was immunoSEQ multiplex PCR, while the TCRdb copy is restricted to in-frame clones and leaves out a portion. D and trimming were read from the DNA, whereas the V and J calls and clone size are those reported in that table. There are about 300,000 clones in the sample; around 90% occur only once, and about 8.6% lies in the top ten. V lost 4 bases and J lost 13; bases outside the gene matches: 10. Germline loops: CDR1 SGHRS, CDR2 YFSETQ. The CDR3 length is 12 residues.

Sample: peripheral blood. J is TRBJ1-2 and V is TRBV5-1; TRBD1 aligns across 7 bases. The receptor was derived from a man aged 18 to 35 with active or convalescent COVID-19. In nucleotides, the CDR3 is TGCGCCAGCAGCGTAACAGGGGATTATGGCACCTTC. Translated: CASSVTGDYGTF.